The 30 T cell receptor beta chains below come from one sample, sequenced in a study of T cell repertoires in cytomegalovirus infection (dated by TCRdb to between 2018 and 2020). Their antigens remain unidentified. Instrument used: Illumina HiSeq 1500. The public reads were reprocessed in TCRdb via fastp at Q25 and MiXCR, keeping in-frame beta chains. Each entry is one CDR3 protein sequence, shown with its most common DNA and genes. The sample profile shows approximately 730,000 distinct CDR3 sequences; about 29% of them were found once. Roughly 13% of the sample comes from the top ten. The sample's treatment or condition label, in plain terms: in vitro stimulation with specific CMV peptide epitopes to enrich CMV-specific T cells. The source was cultured CD8+ T cells from PBMCs, collected from culture after CMV antigen stimulation. These receptors all come from a human donor in good health (CMV status not recorded). Some clones in this sample may be carry-over from other donors' samples.

The V gene is TRBV12-3 or TRBV12-4, the J gene TRBJ1-2, with TRBD1 as a possible D gene (6 bases). The CDR3 is 16 amino acids. V was clipped by 4 bases and J by 4 bases, with 19 bases between them. The CDR3 DNA follows: TGTGCCAGCAGTTCACCTTGGGACAAAAGGGGCTATGGCTACACCTTC. This codes for CASSSPWDKRGYGYTF.

The genes are TRBV6-2 or TRBV6-3 and TRBJ2-7; maybe TRBD2 (5 bases). Germline V gene data show CDR1 as MNHEY and CDR2 as SVGEGT. The V gene lost 0 bases and the J gene lost 6 bases, with 9 bases spanning the gap. The CDR3 has 13 amino acids. In nucleotides, the CDR3 is TGTGCCAGCAGTTACTCGTCCCGGGGCGAGCAGTACGTC. This codes for CASSYSSRGEQYV.

The J gene is TRBJ2-7, the V gene TRBV4-1; TRBD1 matches at 7 bases. This CDR3 has 15 amino acids. The J segment lost 4 bases and the V segment lost 3 bases, leaving 9 bases of the junction unmatched. In germline, CDR1 is MGHRA, CDR2 YSYEKL. CDR3 sequence (DNA): TGCGCCAGCAGCCAGTCGCCGGGACAGAGTTACGAGCAGTACTTC. As protein: CASSQSPGQSYEQYF.

J is TRBJ1-2 and V is TRBV13; no reliable D call. V lost 5 bases and J 0 bases, leaving 10 bases between the germline ends. The CDR3 contains 14 residues. Germline V gene data show CDR1 as PRHDT and CDR2 as FYEKMQ (reference sequence). CDR3 sequence (DNA): TGTGCCAGCAGCCCCCAACCCCCTAACTATGGCTACACCTTC. It codes for CASSPQPPNYGYTF.

This rearrangement joins TRBV5-6 to TRBJ2-3; D possibly uses TRBD1 or TRBD2 (6 bases each). The CDR3 extends over 14 amino acids. Germline values: CDR1 SGHDT, CDR2 YYEEEE. Trimming removed 2 bases from V and 4 bases from J, with 11 bases in between. The CDR3 sequence: CASSLRGVPDTQYF. The CDR3 DNA reads TGTGCCAGCAGCTTAAGGGGGGTTCCAGATACGCAGTATTTT.

V usage is TRBV10-3 and J usage is TRBJ1-2; the D is unclear. This CDR3 spans 12 amino acids. The V end was cut by 7 bases, the J end by 2 bases, with 8 bases between. Germline V gene data show CDR1 as ENHRY and CDR2 as SYGVKD. The CDR3 sequence: CAITGVNYGYTF. The CDR3 region has the DNA TGTGCCATCACCGGAGTCAACTATGGCTACACCTTC.

The chain links TRBV7-8 to TRBJ2-1, with D unclear. This CDR3 comprises 12 residues. The germline V gene has CDR1 SGHVS and CDR2 FQNEAQ. Trimming took off 8 bases at V and 6 bases at J, with 11 bases between the two ends. The CDR3, as DNA: TGTGCCAGCCGGGTCTCCCCCAATGAGCAGTTCTTC. It is translated as CASRVSPNEQFF.

CDR3 nucleotide sequence: TGTGCCAGCAGGGAACAGGTTTATGGTATCTCACCCCTCCACTTT. Translated: CASREQVYGISPLHF. The V and J genes are TRBV6-6 and TRBJ1-6; possibly TRBD1 for D (5 bases). The CDR3 contains 15 residues. The germline V gene encodes CDR1 MNHNY and CDR2 SVGAGI (reference sequence). The V end was cut by 6 bases, the J end by 10 bases, with 19 bases between.

This clonotype was observed a few times. The CDR3 loop is CATSDLAGGTYEQFF. The CDR3 DNA reads TGTGCCACCAGTGATTTGGCGGGGGGTACCTATGAGCAGTTCTTC. The rearrangement links TRBV24-1 to TRBJ2-1; TRBD2 agrees at 8 bases. The ends lost 0 bases at V and 8 bases at J; junction bases unmatched: 5. Germline CDR1 KGHDR, CDR2 SFDVKD. CDR3 length equals 15 residues.

This clonotype was seen a handful of times. The chain recombines TRBV12-3 or TRBV12-4 with TRBJ1-1; no definite D call. The CDR3 totals 14 residues. The V end lost 1 base, the J end lost 4 bases, and 10 bases lay between the germline ends. The CDR3 DNA sequence: TGTGCCAGCAGTTTAGGTCCGGAAGGCACTGAAGCTTTCTTT. Its protein product is CASSLGPEGTEAFF.

There are many counts of this clonotype. The chain carries TRBV7-9 and TRBJ2-7, with 9 bases that match TRBD2. The V gene's germline CDR1 is SEHNR and CDR2 FQNEAQ (reference sequence). With 6 bases clipped from V and 0 bases from J, the junction kept 0 bases outside the gene matches. This CDR3 is 13 amino acids long. The CDR3 bases are TGTGCCAGCAGTAGCGGGAGCTCCTACGAGCAGTACTTC. This sequence encodes CASSSGSSYEQYF.

Here the CDR3 reads CASSEARGGAEYNEQFF. In DNA form, the CDR3 reads TGTGCCAGCAGTGAAGCTAGAGGGGGGGCCGAGTACAATGAGCAGTTCTTC. The chain couples TRBV6-1 to TRBJ2-1; weak D call: TRBD2 (7 bases). The CDR3 is 17 amino acids. V was shortened by 0 bases and J by 4 bases, with 16 bases between the two germline ends. From germline, CDR1 is MNHNS and CDR2 SASEGT.

The V and J genes are TRBV27 and TRBJ2-7, with 9 nucleotides matching TRBD2. Trimming took 3 bases from V and 10 from J; bases not matched to a gene: 13. The CDR3 length is 15 residues. Germline V gives CDR1 MNHEY, CDR2 SMNVEV (reference sequence). The CDR3 region is CASSLIGGGAIDQYF. Written as DNA, the CDR3 is TGTGCCAGCAGTTTGATTGGCGGGGGGGCGATCGATCAGTACTTC.

The sample holds one count of this clonotype. The chain links TRBV2 to TRBJ2-3; 9 nucleotides align to TRBD2. Unmatched junction bases numbered 6, after V lost 4 bases and J lost 1 base. Germline V gives CDR1 SNHLY, CDR2 FYNNEI. This CDR3 has 16 amino acids. This CDR3 reads CASSVPSGVGTDTQYF. The DNA of the CDR3 is TGTGCCAGCAGTGTACCTAGCGGGGTAGGCACAGATACGCAGTATTTT. Full variable domain (outside the CDR3, taken from reference TRBV2 and TRBJ2-3): EPEVTQTPSHQVTQMGQEVILRCVPISNHLYFYWYRQILGQKVEFLVSFYNNEISEKSEIFDDQFSVERPDGSNFTLKIRSTKLEDSAMYFCASSVPSGVGTDTQYFGPGTRLTVL.

CDR3 nucleotide sequence: TGTGCCAGCAGCCAAGAGGGAGGGCGGACCCAGTACTTC. Translating it yields CASSQEGGRTQYF. V is TRBV3-1 and J is TRBJ2-5, with 7 bases lining up with TRBD2. This CDR3 has 13 residues. V trimming: 0 bases; J trimming: 7 bases; junction bases outside the gene matches: 2. Germline CDR1 is LGHDT and CDR2 is YNNKEL (reference sequence).

This clonotype was observed a handful of times. This chain joins TRBV2 and TRBJ1-5; 9 bases align to TRBD1. J was trimmed by 6 bases and V by 6 bases; bases with no gene match: 9. There are 15 residues in the CDR3. The germline V gene has CDR1 SNHLY and CDR2 FYNNEI. The DNA of the CDR3 is TGTGCCAGCAGCCCCGGGACAGGGATCGGTCAGCCCCAGCATTTT. Its translation is CASSPGTGIGQPQHF.

In its sample, this clonotype was seen a few times. The DNA is omitted, as the CDR3 cannot be located on it reliably, and the CDR3 follows TCRdb's listing. This chain uses TRBV7-5 with TRBJ2-2; the table's TRBD1 call for D was not verified on the DNA. TRBV7-5 is given as a pseudogene. The CDR3 spans 19 residues, counting both ends. CDR3 protein: CISVSEAFNRGPNTGELFF.

This clonotype was observed a handful of times. The chain has TRBV2 and TRBJ1-2; D unresolved. Deletions cut 6 bases from V and 4 bases from J, with 15 bases between. The CDR3 totals 14 residues. Looked up from germline, CDR1 is SNHLY and CDR2 is FYNNEI. The CDR3: CASSLDFMTYGYTF. The CDR3 DNA follows: TGTGCCAGCAGCTTGGACTTTATGACCTATGGCTACACCTTC.

This clonotype was seen a few times. This CDR3 is CASSMSGLLQYEQYF. CDR3 DNA sequence: TGTGCCAGTAGTATGAGTGGCCTACTCCAGTACGAGCAGTACTTC. The rearrangement joins TRBV19 to TRBJ2-7; D gene uncertain. The CDR3 is 15 amino acids. V dropped 3 bases and J dropped 4 bases, with 16 bases sitting between them. Germline V lookup: CDR1 LNHDA, CDR2 SQIVND (reference sequence).

J is TRBJ2-1 and V is TRBV7-6; a possible D gene is TRBD2 (6 bases). V was trimmed by 4 bases and J by 0 bases, leaving 13 bases between them. The CDR3 totals 16 residues. CDR1 is SGHVS, CDR2 FNYEAQ, per germline. The CDR3 region has the DNA TGTGCCAGCAGCTACACGGACGGGAGCTCCTACAATGAGCAGTTCTTC. This gives the protein CASSYTDGSSYNEQFF.

Ten or more counts support this clonotype. The rearrangement links TRBV10-3 to TRBJ2-3; possibly TRBD1 for D (5 bases). The CDR3 covers 16 residues. The V and J ends lost 0 bases and 4 bases respectively, with 14 bases between them. CDR1 and CDR2 from the germline V gene are ENHRY and SYGVKD. The chain's CDR3 is CAISESHWGHPDTQYF. For the CDR3, the DNA is TGTGCCATCAGTGAGTCTCATTGGGGCCACCCAGATACGCAGTATTTT.

The V gene is TRBV7-6, the J gene TRBJ2-3; TRBD2 matches at 8 bases. The CDR3 is 16 residues long. V dropped 2 bases and J dropped 6; count of bases not matched to a gene: 10. Germline-derived CDR1 and CDR2 are SGHVS and FNYEAQ. In DNA form, the CDR3 reads TGTGCCAGCAGCTTAAGGTCCGGGGGGGCCTCGGATACGCAGTATTTT. Protein: CASSLRSGGASDTQYF.

The V call is TRBV10-3, the J call TRBJ1-2; the match to TRBD1 covers 10 bases. J gave up 7 bases and V 0 bases, and 8 bases lay outside the gene matches. Germline V gene data show CDR1 as ENHRY and CDR2 as SYGVKD. CDR3 length: 16 amino acids. CDR3 nucleotide sequence: TGTGCCATCAGTGAGTCTGGAGGACAGGGGGTTGGTGGCTACACCTTC. This translates into CAISESGGQGVGGYTF.

The rearrangement joins TRBV11-2 to TRBJ2-1; unclear D gene. Germline CDR1 is SGHAT and CDR2 is FQNNGV. Trimming removed 1 base at V and 7 bases at J, with 8 bases between. The length of the CDR3 is 13 residues. Here the CDR3 reads CASSLAARNEQFF. Here the CDR3 DNA reads TGTGCCAGCAGCTTAGCCGCCCGGAATGAGCAGTTCTTC.

This clonotype was observed a few times. This chain joins TRBV6-6 and TRBJ1-3, with 8 bases lining up with TRBD1. Germline V CDR1 and CDR2: MNHNY, SVGAGI (reference sequence). The trim removed 6 bases at V and 8 bases at J, leaving 12 bases unmatched. The CDR3 runs to 15 residues. The CDR3 sequence is CASRWGQAPSDTIYF. The CDR3 coding sequence is TGTGCCAGCAGGTGGGGACAGGCCCCGTCGGACACCATATATTTT.

This clonotype has just a few counts. The chain is built from TRBV7-2 and TRBJ2-7; D is ambiguous. The CDR3 consists of 13 residues. Per germline, CDR1 SGHTA and CDR2 FQGNSA. V was pared by 5 bases and J by 0 bases, with 8 bases between. The CDR3: CASSPSPSYEQYV. Written as DNA, the CDR3 is TGTGCCAGCAGCCCGAGCCCCTCCTACGAGCAGTACGTC.

This clonotype was seen only a few times. The genes are TRBV4-1 and TRBJ2-5; TRBD1 might be the D (5 bases). Trimming took off 0 bases at V and 4 bases at J, with 9 bases between the two ends. The CDR3 has 14 residues. The germline gives CDR1 MGHRA, CDR2 YSYEKL. CDR3 sequence reads: CASSQEKGPETQYF. The DNA for the CDR3 is TGCGCCAGCAGCCAAGAAAAGGGGCCAGAGACCCAGTACTTC.

Many counts were recorded for this clonotype. This chain links TRBV7-9 with TRBJ1-2, with a tentative D call TRBD1 (5 bases). V shed 3 bases and J shed 7 bases, with 15 bases lying between them. Germline CDR1 SEHNR, CDR2 FQNEAQ (reference sequence). This CDR3 spans 14 amino acids. The CDR3 region is CASSLSRGTTGYTF. The CDR3 nucleotides read TGTGCCAGCAGCTTGTCCAGAGGGACCACTGGCTACACCTTC.

The V call is TRBV27, the J call TRBJ1-2; tentative D call: TRBD1 (5 bases). Germline V CDR1 and CDR2: MNHEY, SMNVEV (reference sequence). This CDR3 contains 15 residues. With 3 bases removed from V and 1 base from J, the gap between germline ends came to 12 bases. CDR3 bases: TGTGCCAGCAGTTTCCAGGGACCCTTTAACTATGGCTACACCTTC. This sequence encodes CASSFQGPFNYGYTF.

This clonotype was seen only a few times. The chain carries TRBV6-1 and TRBJ1-2, with D possibly TRBD1 on 6 matching bases. This CDR3 region has 16 residues. V was cut by 5 bases and J by 4 bases, with 20 bases left in between. The V gene's germline CDR1 is MNHNS and CDR2 SASEGT. The CDR3 protein is CASSPSPTGLPYGYTF. As DNA, the CDR3 is TGTGCCAGCAGTCCCTCACCGACAGGACTTCCCTATGGCTACACCTTC.